A selection of T cell receptor beta chains follows, all from one sample in a study of T cell changes during pregnancy in multiple sclerosis. TCRdb keeps only in-frame clones here, not all; method: immunoSEQ multiplex PCR. The sample includes approximately 110,000 clones, 80% to 95% of them seen just once. Here the sequenced sample was peripheral blood, taken after pregnancy. The receptor source for this set is a female donor with multiple sclerosis, enrolled in a pregnancy study. Both conserved end residues are part of each CDR3. Expanded clones get a size class; other rows say once, few or many, or leave the size out.

. TRBV15 CATSRPGLNTEAFF
few TRBV18 CASSRLDRNTEAFF
. TRBV19 CASSLTQGVYGYTF
. TRBV9 CASSLEFRDRGRGYTF
once TRBV29-1 CSGGDSSYEQYF
. TRBV5-1 CASSKDSAIYGYTF
. TRBV5-1 CASSFTASNTEAFF
. TRBV6-1 CASSEGAGTEAFF
. TRBV30 CARGRRNEKLFF
. TRBV27 CASSPQNSGVSTDTQYF
once TRBV6-5 CASSSTSGVRNEQFF
once TRBV15 CATSRQTVNTEAFF
. TRBV30 CAWSNPGQGSYEQYF
. TRBV5-6 CASSLGGSLSYNEQFF
. TRBV2 CASKLRWTGSSYEQYF
. TRBV6-5 CASRSGNSPLHF
. TRBV6-1 CASSGHRGESYNEQFF
. TRBV7-3 CASSFLSWDSGDPNNEQFF
. TRBV4-1 CASSHFNRGYEQYF
. TRBV19 CASSPGTIWGETQYF
. TRBV14 CASSQVIGVSGVGTEAFF
. TRBV7-8 CASSPQETQYF
once TRBV7-8 CASSLYRGEGNQPQHF
. TRBV4-1 CASSQVMSVEAFF
. TRBV18 CASSGGLAGGPYNEQFF
. TRBV4-2 CASTYAPDTTGELFF
. TRBV9 CASSPGGQYEQYF
. TRBV5-1 CASSLPLLDRGHTDTQYF
. TRBV4-2 CASSPRTGVSNQPQHF
. TRBV29-1 CSVRDSGNTIYF
. TRBV5-8 CASSLGQRDSPLHF
. TRBV6-5 CASSYSGEGPETQYF
. TRBV2 CAGGTSGYEQYF
. TRBV6-5 CASRSSEKLFF
. TRBV6-4 CASSITQGTATGELFF
. TRBV9 CASSAMGQSDYGYTF
. TRBV19 CASSVQPHDGYTF
. TRBV19 CASSSGQVYGYTF
. TRBV6-1 CASSETLSDQPQHF
. TRBV27 CASSLTGGAGTQYF
. TRBV27 CASGGSTGELFF
. TRBV28 CATEGVGGHPYEQYF
. TRBV7-9 CASSQARGGADLNYYEQYF
. TRBV6-1 CASSESPGLHTGELFF
. TRBV5-5 CASSPWGSGGSQGTQYF
. TRBV27 CASSFGLPNGEAFF
. TRBV7-8 CASSLSSGGGTDTQYF
. TRBV25-1 CASGVTGGTDTQYF
. TRBV11-2 CASSAPGRGRETQYF